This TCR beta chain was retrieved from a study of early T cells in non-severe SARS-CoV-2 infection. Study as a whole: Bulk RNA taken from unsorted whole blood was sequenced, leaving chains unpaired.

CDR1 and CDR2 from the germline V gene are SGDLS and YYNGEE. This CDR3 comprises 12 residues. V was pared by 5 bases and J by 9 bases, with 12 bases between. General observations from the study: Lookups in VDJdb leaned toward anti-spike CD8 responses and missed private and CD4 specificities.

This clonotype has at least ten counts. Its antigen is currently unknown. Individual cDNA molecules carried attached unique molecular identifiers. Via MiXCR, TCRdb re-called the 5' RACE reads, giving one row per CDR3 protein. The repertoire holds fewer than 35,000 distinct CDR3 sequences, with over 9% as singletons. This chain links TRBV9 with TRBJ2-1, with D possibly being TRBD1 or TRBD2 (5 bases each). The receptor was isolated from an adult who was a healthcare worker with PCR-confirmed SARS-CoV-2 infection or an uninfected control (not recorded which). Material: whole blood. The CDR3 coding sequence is TGTGCCAGCAGGGGTGGGGGAAGTGAGCAGTTCTTC. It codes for CASRGGGSEQFF.